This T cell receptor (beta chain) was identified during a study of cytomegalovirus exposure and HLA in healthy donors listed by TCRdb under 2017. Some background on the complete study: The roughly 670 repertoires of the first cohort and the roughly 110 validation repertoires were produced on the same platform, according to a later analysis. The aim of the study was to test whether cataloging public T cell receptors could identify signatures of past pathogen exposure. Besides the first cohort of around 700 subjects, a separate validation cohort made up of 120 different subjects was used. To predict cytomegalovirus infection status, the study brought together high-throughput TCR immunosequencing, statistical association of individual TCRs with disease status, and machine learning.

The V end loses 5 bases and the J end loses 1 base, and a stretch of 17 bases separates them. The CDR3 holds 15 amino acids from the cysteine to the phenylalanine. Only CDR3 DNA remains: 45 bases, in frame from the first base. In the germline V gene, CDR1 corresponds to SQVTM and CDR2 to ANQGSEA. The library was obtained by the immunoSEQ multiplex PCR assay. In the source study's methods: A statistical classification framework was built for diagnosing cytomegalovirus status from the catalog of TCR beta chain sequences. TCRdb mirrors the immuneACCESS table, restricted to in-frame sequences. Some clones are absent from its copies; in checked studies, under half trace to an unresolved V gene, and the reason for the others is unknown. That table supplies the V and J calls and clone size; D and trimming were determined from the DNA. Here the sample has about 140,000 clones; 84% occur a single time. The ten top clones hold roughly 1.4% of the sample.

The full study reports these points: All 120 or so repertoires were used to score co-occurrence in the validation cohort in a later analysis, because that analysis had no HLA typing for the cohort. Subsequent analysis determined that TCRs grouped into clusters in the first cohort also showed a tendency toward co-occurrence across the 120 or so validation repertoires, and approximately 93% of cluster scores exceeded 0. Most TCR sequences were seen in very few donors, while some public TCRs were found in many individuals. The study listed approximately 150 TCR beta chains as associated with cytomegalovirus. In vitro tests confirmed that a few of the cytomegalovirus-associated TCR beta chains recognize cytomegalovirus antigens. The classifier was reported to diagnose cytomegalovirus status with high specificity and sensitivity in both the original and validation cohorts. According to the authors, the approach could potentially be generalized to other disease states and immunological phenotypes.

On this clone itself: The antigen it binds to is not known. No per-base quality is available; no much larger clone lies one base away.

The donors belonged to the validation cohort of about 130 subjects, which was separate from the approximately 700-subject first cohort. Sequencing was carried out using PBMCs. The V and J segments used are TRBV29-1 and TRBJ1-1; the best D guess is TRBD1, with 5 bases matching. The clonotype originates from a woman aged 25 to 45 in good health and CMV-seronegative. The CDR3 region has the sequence CSVPSGGGTNTEAFF. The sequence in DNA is TGCAGCGTTCCTTCCGGGGGGGGGACGAACACTGAAGCTTTCTTT.